These T cell receptor beta chains were read from a single sample in a study of beta chain features in type 1 diabetes. Repertoires were generated with immunoSEQ multiplex PCR, while TCRdb's copy carries only in-frame clones and drops some. The sample includes 600,000 to 700,000 clones, roughly 13% of them seen just once. Material: naive CD4+ T cells from blood. The origin of the receptors is a man aged 18 to 30 with type 1 diabetes. Both conserved end residues are part of each CDR3. Each record gives: J gene, clone size, D gene, V gene, CDR3 DNA, CDR3 protein. The D gene is left open where the match is weak. Expanded clones are given a class, and other clones once, few, many or no size at all.

J: TRBJ2-1; size: .; D: TRBD2; V: TRBV28; DNA: TGTGCCAGCACCACGGGACTAGCGGTGGGGGAGCAGTTCTTC; CDR3: CASTTGLAVGEQFF
J: TRBJ2-7; size: .; D: TRBD1; V: TRBV7-8; DNA: TGTGCCAGCAGCCAGGGGACAGGGGGCTACGAGCAGTACTTC; CDR3: CASSQGTGGYEQYF
J: TRBJ2-4; size: few; D: .; V: TRBV28; DNA: TGTGCCAGCAGTTTCTTCCAGATACGAAACATTCAGTACTTC; CDR3: CASSFFQIRNIQYF
J: TRBJ2-7; size: .; D: .; V: TRBV14; DNA: TGTGTCAGCAGCCAATCCGGGACACCCTCCTACGAGCAGTACTTC; CDR3: CVSSQSGTPSYEQYF
J: TRBJ2-1; size: few; D: .; V: TRBV4-2; DNA: TGTGCCAGCAGCGCAATAGGTGGGGGGGCCGTCGATGAGCAGTTCTTC; CDR3: CASSAIGGGAVDEQFF
J: TRBJ1-1; size: .; D: .; V: TRBV13; DNA: TGTGCCAGCAGCCTCTTTTTCACGCTGAACACTGAAGCTTTCTTT; CDR3: CASSLFFTLNTEAFF
J: TRBJ1-1; size: few; D: .; V: TRBV28; DNA: TGTGCCAGCGAGGAGAACACTGAAGCTTTCTTT; CDR3: CASEENTEAFF
J: TRBJ2-7; size: .; D: .; V: TRBV15; DNA: TGTGCCACCAGCTGGGCCGGGAAACTCGGCGAGCAGTACTTC; CDR3: CATSWAGKLGEQYF
J: TRBJ2-7; size: .; D: .; V: TRBV19; DNA: TGTGCCAGTAGTCAATCGCCCAGCTACTACGAGCAGTACTTC; CDR3: CASSQSPSYYEQYF
J: TRBJ2-7; size: .; D: .; V: TRBV29-1; DNA: TGCAGCGTGGAAGGAAAGTCCGGAACCTACGAGCAGTACTTC; CDR3: CSVEGKSGTYEQYF
J: TRBJ1-1; size: few; D: .; V: TRBV5-1; DNA: TGCGCCAGCTTCCGGGCCCCCGGGGAGAACACTGAAGCTTTCTTT; CDR3: CASFRAPGENTEAFF
J: TRBJ1-3; size: once; D: .; V: TRBV6-5; DNA: TGTGCCAGCAGTTACTCGCAGGCCTACTCTGGAAACACCATATATTTT; CDR3: CASSYSQAYSGNTIYF
J: TRBJ2-5; size: .; D: .; V: TRBV30; DNA: TGTGCCTGGAGTGCCCACTCTACAGGGCTGGAGACCCAGTACTTC; CDR3: CAWSAHSTGLETQYF
J: TRBJ2-2; size: .; D: .; V: TRBV9; DNA: TGTGCCAGCAGCGTAGGACAAAACACCGGGGAGCTGTTTTTT; CDR3: CASSVGQNTGELFF
J: TRBJ1-5; size: .; D: .; V: TRBV6-5; DNA: TGTGCCAGCAGGAAAGGGACACTCAGGCAGCCCCAGCATTTT; CDR3: CASRKGTLRQPQHF
J: TRBJ2-1; size: few; D: TRBD1; V: TRBV9; DNA: TGTGCCAGCAGCGTAGAGGGACAGGGACTTAATGAGCAGTTCTTC; CDR3: CASSVEGQGLNEQFF
J: TRBJ1-6; size: few; D: .; V: TRBV9; DNA: TGTGCCAGCAGCATAGGGGGAAGGAATAATTCACCCCTCCACTTT; CDR3: CASSIGGRNNSPLHF
J: TRBJ1-2; size: few; D: .; V: TRBV25-1; DNA: TGTGCCAGCAGTGAATTCACCGACCGTGGCTATGGCTACACCTTC; CDR3: CASSEFTDRGYGYTF
J: TRBJ1-6; size: few; D: .; V: TRBV7-6; DNA: TGTGCCAGCAGCTTACGGCAGGCCTGGTCACCCCTCCACTTT; CDR3: CASSLRQAWSPLHF
J: TRBJ1-2; size: .; D: .; V: TRBV7-9; DNA: TGTGCCAGCAGCACCAGCGGACAGATTTATGGCTACACCTTC; CDR3: CASSTSGQIYGYTF
J: TRBJ2-2; size: .; D: .; V: TRBV5-1; DNA: TGCGCCAGTGCCCCGGGACGGATTAACACCGGGGAGCTGTTTTTT; CDR3: CASAPGRINTGELFF
J: TRBJ2-2; size: .; D: TRBD2; V: TRBV9; DNA: TGTGCCAGCAGCCTGAGCGGGGGGAACACCGGGGAGCTGTTTTTT; CDR3: CASSLSGGNTGELFF
J: TRBJ2-1; size: .; D: TRBD1; V: TRBV9; DNA: TGTGCCAGCAGCGTAGGGGCAGGGGGCAGCTCCTACAATGAGCAGTTCTTC; CDR3: CASSVGAGGSSYNEQFF
J: TRBJ1-4; size: few; D: .; V: TRBV30; DNA: TGTGCCTGGAGTCAATGGATCGATAATGAAAAACTGTTTTTT; CDR3: CAWSQWIDNEKLFF
J: TRBJ2-7; size: few; D: TRBD1; V: TRBV20-1; DNA: TGCAGTGCGGAACAGGGGTACGAGCAGTACTTC; CDR3: CSAEQGYEQYF
J: TRBJ1-2; size: few; D: .; V: TRBV6-6; DNA: TGTGCCAGCAGTTTCAGGGGCTCGGGCTATGGCTACACCTTC; CDR3: CASSFRGSGYGYTF
J: TRBJ2-1; size: few; D: .; V: TRBV5-1; DNA: TGCGCCAGTGCAGGGAGTTCGGGCAATGAGCAGTTCTTC; CDR3: CASAGSSGNEQFF
J: TRBJ2-3; size: few; D: .; V: TRBV30; DNA: TGTGCCTGGAGTGTACAGACAGATACGCAGTATTTT; CDR3: CAWSVQTDTQYF
J: TRBJ1-5; size: few; D: .; V: TRBV5-6; DNA: TGTGCCAGCAGCGCTCAGGGAAGAAGGGGCAATCAGCCCCAGCATTTT; CDR3: CASSAQGRRGNQPQHF
J: TRBJ1-2; size: few; D: TRBD1; V: TRBV29-1; DNA: TGCAGCGTTGAAGGGGGACAGGGTTTCTATGGCTACACCTTC; CDR3: CSVEGGQGFYGYTF
J: TRBJ2-7; size: .; D: .; V: TRBV6-5; DNA: TGTGCCAGCAGTTACTCCGGGACGGTCTACGAGCAGTACTTC; CDR3: CASSYSGTVYEQYF
J: TRBJ2-5; size: few; D: .; V: TRBV11-2; DNA: TGTGCCAGCAGCTCGAGACTCGCCCAAGAGACCCAGTACTTC; CDR3: CASSSRLAQETQYF
J: TRBJ1-1; size: few; D: .; V: TRBV19; DNA: TGTGCCAGTAGGGGGCAATACACTGAAGCTTTCTTT; CDR3: CASRGQYTEAFF
J: TRBJ2-1; size: .; D: .; V: TRBV2; DNA: TGTGCCAGCAGCAGAGAGACTTACAATGAGCAGTTCTTC; CDR3: CASSRETYNEQFF
J: TRBJ2-5; size: few; D: .; V: TRBV5-1; DNA: TGCGCCAGCAGTCCGGGGGAAGAGACCCAGTACTTC; CDR3: CASSPGEETQYF
J: TRBJ1-6; size: .; D: .; V: TRBV28; DNA: TGTGCCAGCAGTTTATTTCAGGGCCAGTACTCACCCCTCCACTTT; CDR3: CASSLFQGQYSPLHF
J: TRBJ2-7; size: .; D: .; V: TRBV21-1; DNA: TGTGCCAGCAGGGTCCGGGGACTCTCCTACGAGCAGTACTTC; CDR3: CASRVRGLSYEQYF
J: TRBJ2-7; size: .; D: .; V: TRBV9; DNA: TGTGCCAGCAGCGCTCGAAGCTCCTACGAGCAGTACTTC; CDR3: CASSARSSYEQYF
J: TRBJ1-6; size: .; D: .; V: TRBV10-3; DNA: TGTGCCATCACTCCACAGGGCGGAGGTAATTCACCCCTCCACTTT; CDR3: CAITPQGGGNSPLHF
J: TRBJ2-2; size: few; D: .; V: TRBV7-9; DNA: TGTGCCAGCGATGGACGGAGGAACACCGGGGAGCTGTTTTTT; CDR3: CASDGRRNTGELFF